This TCR beta chain was observed in a study of T cell clones after liver transplantation. Study summary: Post-transplant blood was tracked for graft-donor-reactive T cell clones identified in a pre-transplant mixed lymphocyte reaction. Overall study results and limits: A larger donor-reactive than third-party decline suggested partial antigen-specific deletion.

Germline V gene data show CDR1 as GTSNPN and CDR2 as SVGIG (reference sequence). V was shortened by 1 base and J by 6 bases, with 13 bases between the two germline ends. This CDR3 comprises 15 residues. Concerning this clone: Its antigen is unknown.

Produced via immunoSEQ multiplex PCR; TCRdb's table is partial and in-frame only. The sample has some 110,000 clones; around four fifths are singletons. The source of this sequence is a human donor who received a liver transplant. The chain couples TRBV30 to TRBJ1-6, with D uncertain. The sample consisted of CD4+ T cells from blood, taken before liver transplant. The CDR3, as DNA: TGTGCCTGGAGTGGGAGGAGCGGGCTTAATTCACCCCTCCACTTT. Protein product: CAWSGRSGLNSPLHF.